The 13 T cell receptor beta chains below were found in one sample sequenced in a study of low-dose radiotherapy and immunotherapy resistance in tumors. Sample time point: before trial treatment. First-strand cDNA relied on TRAV- and TRBV-specific primers spanning alpha and beta chains. Both a constant-region primer and a V-primer adapter served to amplify TCRs across roughly 20 PCR cycles. MiXCR, applied by TCRdb to the reads, yields one record per CDR3 protein. In the table there are about 89,000 distinct CDR3 sequences, 9.4% of which are singletons. The sample here was PBMCs, taken before treatment. The origin of the receptors is a male donor with prostate cancer.

This clonotype has at least ten counts. The chain joins TRBV30 to TRBJ2-1, with 7 bases fitting TRBD2. The germline gives CDR1 GTSNPN, CDR2 SVGIG (reference sequence). V gave up 5 bases and J gave up 8 bases; unmatched junction bases: 3. The CDR3 contains 11 residues. The CDR3 spells CAWGTIDEQFF. CDR3 coding DNA: TGTGCCTGGGGGACTATAGATGAGCAGTTCTTC.

In this sample, this clonotype turned up many times. The rearrangement links TRBV6-2 or TRBV6-3 to TRBJ1-2; D unclear. The CDR3 runs to 13 residues. Trimming shortened V by 4 bases and J by 5 bases, and 11 bases separated the two germline ends. Germline V gene data show CDR1 as MNHEY and CDR2 as SVGEGT. CDR3 DNA sequence: TGTGCCAGCAGTTCGGGAAAAGAATATGGCTACACCTTC. It yields the protein CASSSGKEYGYTF.

On this clonotype: With only one base between it and a far larger clone, this is likely a read error. The chain is built from TRBV28 and TRBJ2-5; 15 positions agree with TRBD2. This CDR3 has 16 residues. Germline CDR1 and CDR2: MDHEN and SYDVKM. The CDR3 DNA is TGTGCCAGCAGGCCCGGGACTAGCGGGAGGACCTACGAGCAGCACTTC. Its translation: CASRPGTSGRTYEQHF.

This clonotype showed up many times. The chain is built from TRBV10-3 and TRBJ1-4; 8 bases fit TRBD1. Germline trimming cut 2 bases from V and 8 bases from J; bases unmatched to any gene: 4. CDR1 is ENHRY and CDR2 is SYGVKD in the germline V gene. The CDR3 has 14 amino acids. The CDR3 bases are TGTGCCATCAGTGAGAGGACAGGGTTGGAAAAACTGTTTTTT. Protein sequence: CAISERTGLEKLFF.

Turning to this clonotype: A far larger clone is one base from this, pointing to a likely read error. The chain combines TRBV6-5 with TRBJ2-7; 9 nucleotides line up with TRBD2. Unmatched junction bases numbered 5, after V lost 4 bases and J lost 7 bases. Per germline, CDR1 MNHEY and CDR2 SVGAGI. This CDR3 is 13 amino acids long. CDR3 amino acids: CASSSSGGHEQYF. The CDR3 region has the DNA TGTGCCAGCAGTTCCAGCGGGGGGCATGAGCAGTACTTC.

J is TRBJ1-5 and V is TRBV28; 11 bases map to TRBD1. Germline V gives CDR1 MDHEN, CDR2 SYDVKM. The CDR3 covers 14 residues. J gave up 5 bases and V 5 bases, and 2 bases lay outside the gene matches. The CDR3 bases are TGTGCCAGCAGTCCGGACAGGGGGCATCAGCCCCAGCATTTT. This translates into CASSPDRGHQPQHF.

This clonotype appeared many times. The J gene is TRBJ2-7, the V gene TRBV6-5; 9 bases are a match to TRBD2. Trimming at V came to 4 bases and at J to 0 bases, leaving 4 bases not matched to a gene. Germline loops: CDR1 MNHEY, CDR2 SVGAGI. The CDR3 sequence is 15 residues long. In DNA, the CDR3 is TGTGCCAGCAGTTTGACTAGCGGTAACTCCTACGAGCAGTACTTC. Translating gives CASSLTSGNSYEQYF.

Only a few counts were recorded for this clonotype. This chain joins TRBV27 and TRBJ2-7; D ambiguous. CDR3 length: 14 amino acids. The V end lost 4 bases, the J end lost 3 bases, and 13 bases lay between the germline ends. CDR1 and CDR2 from the germline V gene are MNHEY and SMNVEV (reference sequence). CDR3: CASSSMVGIYEQYF. The CDR3 coding sequence is TGTGCCAGCAGTTCGATGGTCGGTATCTACGAGCAGTACTTC.

This clonotype was seen repeatedly, ten times or more. V usage is TRBV15 and J usage is TRBJ1-1, with D tentatively TRBD1 (5 bases). The CDR3 covers 17 residues. In germline, CDR1 is LNHNV, CDR2 YYDKDF (reference sequence). Trimming shortened V by 4 bases and J by 6 bases, and 24 bases separated the two germline ends. Here the CDR3 DNA reads TGTGCCACCAGCAACCTTGACGAACGGGGCTTGACGGCTGAAGCTTTCTTT. Translating gives CATSNLDERGLTAEAFF.

This clonotype was detected many times. The chain recombines TRBV19 with TRBJ2-1; D could derive from TRBD1 or TRBD2 (5 bases each). CDR1 and CDR2 (germline): LNHDA, SQIVND (reference sequence). Trimming left V 5 bases short and J 9 bases short, with 14 bases between. This CDR3 is 13 amino acids long. Here the CDR3 reads CASSFTGPGEQFF. CDR3 DNA sequence: TGTGCCAGTAGTTTTACGGGACCTGGTGAGCAGTTCTTC.

This clonotype was found many times. J is TRBJ2-1 and V is TRBV20-1; tentative D call: TRBD2 (6 bases). The CDR3 is 13 residues long. V lost 3 bases and J lost 6, with 12 bases in between. Germline CDR1 DFQATT, CDR2 SNEGSKA (reference sequence). DNA for the CDR3: TGCAGTGCTAGGGGCGGGAATCGCAATGAGCAGTTCTTC. It specifies CSARGGNRNEQFF.

In its sample, this clonotype was seen many times. This chain connects TRBV29-1 to TRBJ1-1; tentative D call: TRBD1 (6 bases). Germline CDR1 SQVTM, CDR2 ANQGSEA. The V gene lost 3 bases and the J gene lost 7 bases, with 15 bases spanning the gap. The CDR3 is 13 amino acids. The CDR3 region is CSVELVQGFEAFF. CDR3 sequence (DNA): TGCAGCGTTGAGTTAGTACAGGGATTTGAAGCTTTCTTT.

This clonotype was picked up many times. The V gene is TRBV3-1, the J gene TRBJ1-1; 10 bases align to TRBD1. The CDR3 is 18 residues long. Losses at the gene ends were 5 bases for V and 0 bases for J; bases not matched to a gene: 12. Germline V gene lookup returns CDR1 LGHDT and CDR2 YNNKEL (reference sequence). CDR3 protein: CASSRTLTGTGVNTEAFF. The CDR3 DNA reads TGTGCCAGCAGCAGGACACTGACCGGGACAGGGGTGAACACTGAAGCTTTCTTT.